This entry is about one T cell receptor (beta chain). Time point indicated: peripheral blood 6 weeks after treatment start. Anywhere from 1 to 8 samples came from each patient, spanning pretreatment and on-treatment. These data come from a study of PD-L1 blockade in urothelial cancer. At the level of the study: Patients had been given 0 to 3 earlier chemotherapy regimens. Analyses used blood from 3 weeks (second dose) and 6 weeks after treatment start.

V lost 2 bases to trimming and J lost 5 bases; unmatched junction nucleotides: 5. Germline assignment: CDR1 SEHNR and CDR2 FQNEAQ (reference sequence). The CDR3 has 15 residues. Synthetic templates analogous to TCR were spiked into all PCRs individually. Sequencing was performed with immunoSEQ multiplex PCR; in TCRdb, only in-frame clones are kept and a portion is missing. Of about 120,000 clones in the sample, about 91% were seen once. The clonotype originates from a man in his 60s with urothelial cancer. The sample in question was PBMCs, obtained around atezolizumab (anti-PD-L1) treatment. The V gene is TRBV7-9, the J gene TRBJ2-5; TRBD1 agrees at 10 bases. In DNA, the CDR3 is TGTGCCAGCAGCTTAATGACAGGGGGCAGGGAGACCCAGTACTTC. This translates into CASSLMTGGRETQYF.